The next 19 T cell receptor beta chains were all read from a single sample in a study of T cells expressing NK-cell markers. TCRdb reprocessed the 5' RACE reads and stores each CDR3 protein as one record, lacking DNA. This sample's clone table lists some 300,000 distinct CDR3 sequences. The sequenced material came from blood T cells: a sorted CD56 or NKG2C T cell subset, CD4+ or CD8+ T cells, or bulk PBMC T cells (not recorded which). These receptor sequences come from a man aged 18 to 29 in good health.

The V gene is TRBV12-3 or TRBV12-4, the J gene TRBJ2-5; TCRdb gives TRBD1 as the D gene, but with no DNA this cannot be confirmed. The length of the CDR3 is 19 residues. CDR3 amino acids: CASSLGSGGGRRLIWTQYF.

V is TRBV20-1 and J is TRBJ2-5; TCRdb reports TRBD1, a call that lacks DNA to check it against. Germline loops: CDR1 DFQATT, CDR2 SNEGSKA (reference sequence). This CDR3 region has 15 residues. CDR3 protein: CSASPRGGGVETQYF.

V is TRBV15 and J is TRBJ2-1; the TRBD2 assignment by TCRdb is unverifiable without DNA. The CDR3 consists of 15 residues. Germline CDR1 LNHNV, CDR2 YYDKDF (reference sequence). The CDR3 reads CATSRDRARSGEQFF.

The V call is TRBV11-2, the J call TRBJ2-3; TCRdb lists TRBD2, though no DNA is available to test this call. CDR3 length: 15 residues. Germline CDR1 is SGHAT and CDR2 is FQNNGV. CDR3 residues: CASSFGRAFADTQYF. Drawing the rest from reference TRBV11-2 and TRBJ2-3, the complete variable domain is EAGVAQSPRYKIIEKRQSVAFWCNPISGHATLYWYQQILGQGPKLLIQFQNNGVVDDSQLPKDRFSAERLKGVDSTLKIQPAKLEDSAVYLCASSFGRAFADTQYFGPGTRLTVL.

This sequence joins TRBV20-1 and TRBJ2-3; there is no DNA to check the TCRdb D call of TRBD1. CDR3 length equals 13 residues. Looked up from germline, CDR1 is DFQATT and CDR2 is SNEGSKA (reference sequence). CDR3 sequence: CSAPRGTRDTQYF.

V gene TRBV24-1 combines with J gene TRBJ2-1; TCRdb selects TRBD2, and the lack of DNA leaves this call unchecked. This CDR3 comprises 15 residues. Germline values: CDR1 KGHDR, CDR2 SFDVKD. The chain's CDR3 is CATSDSTGTSFEQFF.

The rearrangement links TRBV10-2 to TRBJ2-1; TCRdb's D call of TRBD1 is untestable without DNA. Per the germline V gene, CDR1 is WSHSY and CDR2 is SAAADI. This CDR3 has 14 amino acids. The CDR3 here is CASSEYRTYNEQFF.

The V call is TRBV20-1, the J call TRBJ1-2; TCRdb outputs TRBD1, but without DNA this stays unchecked. Per germline, CDR1 DFQATT and CDR2 SNEGSKA (reference sequence). The CDR3 has 12 residues. This CDR3 is CSARQGTYGYTF.

This sequence joins TRBV7-2 and TRBJ2-3; no DNA is available, so the TRBD2 call from TCRdb remains unchecked. The CDR3 loop spans 14 amino acids. The germline CDR1 and CDR2 sequences are SGHTA and FQGNSA. The CDR3 here is CASSSPAGDDTQYF. The variable domain in full, with the rest retrieved from reference TRBV7-2 and TRBJ2-3, is GAGVSQSPSNKVTEKGKDVELRCDPISGHTALYWYRQSLGQGLEFLIYFQGNSAPDKSGLPSDRFSAERTGGSVSTLTIQRTQQEDSAVYLCASSSPAGDDTQYFGPGTRLTVL.

The V call is TRBV11-3, the J call TRBJ2-1; TCRdb lists TRBD2, though no DNA is available to test this call. CDR3 length: 17 amino acids. Germline CDR1 and CDR2: SGHNT and YENEEA. CDR3 region: CASSPSPFGGRMVEQFF.

The chain carries TRBV6-2 or TRBV6-3 and TRBJ2-2. In germline, CDR1 is MNHEY, CDR2 SVGEGT. The CDR3 consists of 11 residues. CDR3: CAGSNTGELFF.

The chain has TRBV12-3 or TRBV12-4 and TRBJ1-1. The CDR3 length is 11 residues. Here the CDR3 reads CASMANTEAFF.

The genes are TRBV30 and TRBJ2-1; checking the TCRdb D call of TRBD1 is not possible without DNA. The CDR3 loop spans 16 amino acids. The germline CDR1 and CDR2 sequences are GTSNPN and SVGIG (reference sequence). CDR3 residues: CAWMPHDRGAYGEQFF. The variable domain in full, completed from reference TRBV30 and TRBJ2-1, reads SQTIHQWPATLVQPVGSPLSLECTVEGTSNPNLYWYRQAAGRGLQLLFYSVGIGQISSEVPQNLSASRPQDRQFILSSKKLLLSDSGFYLCAWMPHDRGAYGEQFFGPGTRLTVL.

V is TRBV19 and J is TRBJ2-1; no DNA is available, so the TRBD2 call from TCRdb remains unchecked. CDR1 LNHDA and CDR2 SQIVND come from the germline V gene (reference sequence). The CDR3 extends over 17 amino acids. The CDR3 here is CASSIGGPSGRGNEQFF. The full variable domain, with the rest looked up from reference TRBV19 and TRBJ2-1, is DGGITQSPKYLFRKEGQNVTLSCEQNLNHDAMYWYRQDPGQGLRLIYYSQIVNDFQKGDIAEGYSVSREKKESFPLTVTSAQKNPTAFYLCASSIGGPSGRGNEQFFGPGTRLTVL.

The chain links TRBV5-1 to TRBJ2-7; the D call of TRBD2 rests on TCRdb alone, since no DNA is present to check it. CDR1 SGHRS and CDR2 YFSETQ come from the germline V gene. The length of the CDR3 is 17 residues. The CDR3: CASSLQPTGPLTYEQYF.

J is TRBJ2-7 and V is TRBV20-1; TCRdb outputs TRBD1, but without DNA this stays unchecked. CDR3 length: 15 residues. Looked up from germline, CDR1 is DFQATT and CDR2 is SNEGSKA (reference sequence). This chain's CDR3 is CSARDRPRGSYEQYF.

CDR3 in amino acids: CASSRAGRIAGGTTDTQYF. The chain carries TRBV18 and TRBJ2-3; there is no DNA to check the TCRdb D call of TRBD2. CDR3 size: 19 residues. The germline gives CDR1 KGHSH, CDR2 LQKENI. Looking up the rest from reference TRBV18 and TRBJ2-3 gives the full variable domain: NAGVMQNPRHLVRRRGQEARLRCSPMKGHSHVYWYRQLPEEGLKFMVYLQKENIIDESGMPKERFSAEFPKEGPSILRIQQVVRGDSAAYFCASSRAGRIAGGTTDTQYFGPGTRLTVL.

This chain links TRBV6-1 with TRBJ2-1. The CDR3 has 14 residues. Per germline, CDR1 MNHNS and CDR2 SASEGT. The CDR3 is CASRRQGTYNEQFF.

The CDR3 loop reads CASSLGRDRVLTGELFF. The V call is TRBV7-2, the J call TRBJ2-2; TCRdb picks TRBD1, but there is no DNA to check that call. The V gene's germline CDR1 is SGHTA and CDR2 FQGNSA. This CDR3 is built from 17 residues.